This T cell receptor (beta chain) was profiled in a study of CD8+CD57+ T cells in acquired aplastic anemia. Study-wide background: Recorded DNA amounts for sorted CD4+ and CD8+ cells had an average of about 3 ug. CD4+ cell libraries from healthy donors averaged around 11 million reads.

Genomic DNA acted as the template from which TCR beta VDJ combination and CDR3 sequence profiling were carried out. From the reads, TCRdb called clonotypes with MiXCR, one entry per CDR3 protein. The profile covers around 200,000 distinct CDR3 sequences, with roughly 55% appearing a single time and 25% to 30% taken by the ten largest. A note on this clonotype: Its antigen is currently unknown.

V was clipped by 6 bases and J by 2 bases, with 17 bases between them. In germline, CDR1 is SQVTM, CDR2 ANQGSEA. There are 15 residues in the CDR3. Study observations and caveats: No significant patient-versus-control difference appeared in CD8+ Simpson's diversity. Roughly 31 CD8+ CDR3 sequences were shared between patients and controls.

Sequencing was done on a sample of sorted CD4+, CD8+, or CD8+CD57+ T cells (not recorded which) from PBMCs. The chain combines TRBV29-1 with TRBJ2-1; D perhaps matches TRBD1 (6 bases). The receptor's source is a human donor in good health. The CDR3 DNA reads TGCAGCGTGATTCCCAGGGGTCCTGCCTACAATGAGCAGTTCTTC. It codes for CSVIPRGPAYNEQFF.